The source of this TCR beta chain is a study of molecular identifiers for immune sequencing clone quantification. Between the trimmed V and J ends, which lost 4 bases and 7 bases, there was a span of 8 bases. Germline V gene lookup returns CDR1 SEHNR and CDR2 FQNEAQ (reference sequence). CDR3 size: 13 residues. This clonotype showed up many times. Listed TCR primers, together with previously described methods, were used for the bulk TCR libraries. MiXCR, applied by TCRdb to the PCR reads, yields one record per CDR3 protein. The table lists approximately 550,000 distinct CDR3 sequences, about 22% of them singletons.

The chain carries TRBV7-9 and TRBJ1-6; D is uncertain. The origin of this receptor is a human donor in good health. Some libraries in this study had Jurkat cell RNA spiked in. Sequenced: naive CD8+ T cells from blood, with Jurkat cell RNA spiked in. Stated subset: FACS-sorted CD8+CD4-CCR7+CD45RA+ naive T cells. The CDR3 region is CASSSPGNSPLHF. The CDR3 DNA reads as TGTGCCAGCAGCTCTCCGGGAAATTCACCCCTCCACTTT.